The rows below give T cell receptor beta chains drawn from one sample of a study of shared clonotypes between healthy human individuals. The protocol was immunoSEQ multiplex PCR, while the TCRdb copy is restricted to in-frame clones and leaves out a portion. The data hold some 2,500,000 clones, with 93% observed a single time. The specimen sequenced was naive CD4+ T cells from PBMCs. The source is a man aged 18 to 29 in good health. Some clones in this sample may be carry-over from other donors' samples. Both conserved end residues are part of each CDR3. D genes are given only for firm matches. Some rows mark clone size as missing; the rest say once, few, many or name a class of expanded clone.

d_gene: NA
j_gene: TRBJ1-3
v_gene: TRBV7-2
abundance: NA
CDR3nt: TGTGCCAGCAGCTTATCTGGAAACACCATATATTTT
CDR3aa: CASSLSGNTIYF

d_gene: NA
j_gene: TRBJ2-2
v_gene: TRBV5-1
abundance: NA
CDR3nt: TGCGCCAGCAGCTTGGACGGCCCCGCGAACACCGGGGAGCTGTTTTTT
CDR3aa: CASSLDGPANTGELFF

d_gene: TRBD1
j_gene: TRBJ2-2
v_gene: TRBV19
abundance: NA
CDR3nt: TGTGCCAGTGGGGACAGGGGGAACACCGGGGAGCTGTTTTTT
CDR3aa: CASGDRGNTGELFF

d_gene: TRBD1
j_gene: TRBJ1-1
v_gene: TRBV9
abundance: NA
CDR3nt: TGTGCCAGCAGCGCCGGGCCCCCCGGACAGGGAGAGGGGGGATTGAACACTGAAGCTTTCTTT
CDR3aa: CASSAGPPGQGEGGLNTEAFF

d_gene: NA
j_gene: TRBJ2-3
v_gene: TRBV11-2
abundance: NA
CDR3nt: TGTGCCAGCAGCTTAGCACCGGACCCAGCAACAGATACGCAGTATTTT
CDR3aa: CASSLAPDPATDTQYF

d_gene: NA
j_gene: TRBJ2-7
v_gene: TRBV27
abundance: NA
CDR3nt: TGTGCCAGCAGTCCCCGTTGGCAGGGACCCCACGAGCAGTACTTC
CDR3aa: CASSPRWQGPHEQYF

d_gene: TRBD2
j_gene: TRBJ2-1
v_gene: TRBV19
abundance: NA
CDR3nt: TGTGCCAGTAGTATGATGGCCAGGCCCCAGGGCGGGAGGAGCAATGAGCAGTTCTTC
CDR3aa: CASSMMARPQGGRSNEQFF

d_gene: NA
j_gene: TRBJ2-3
v_gene: TRBV2
abundance: NA
CDR3nt: TGTGCCAGCAGTGAAGAGTCGGTCGATACGCAGTATTTT
CDR3aa: CASSEESVDTQYF

d_gene: TRBD2
j_gene: TRBJ2-2
v_gene: TRBV11-2
abundance: NA
CDR3nt: TGTGCCAGCAGCTTAGCTGGGCTGGCGGGAGGGTTGACCGGGGAGCTGTTTTTT
CDR3aa: CASSLAGLAGGLTGELFF

d_gene: NA
j_gene: TRBJ2-7
v_gene: TRBV27
abundance: once
CDR3nt: TGTGCCAGCAGACGGCGGAACCGTTACGAGCAGTACTTC
CDR3aa: CASRRRNRYEQYF

d_gene: TRBD1
j_gene: TRBJ1-4
v_gene: TRBV7-9
abundance: NA
CDR3nt: TGTGCCAGCAGCCTCTCGACAGGGAGGTCTGAAAAACTGTTTTTT
CDR3aa: CASSLSTGRSEKLFF

d_gene: NA
j_gene: TRBJ2-7
v_gene: TRBV7-2
abundance: NA
CDR3nt: TGTGCCAGCCGGCCGTGGGGGGCGGGGGCCTACGAGCAGTACTTC
CDR3aa: CASRPWGAGAYEQYF

d_gene: NA
j_gene: TRBJ2-2
v_gene: TRBV28
abundance: NA
CDR3nt: TGTGCCAGCAGTCCCACCCTCGTTGGACGACCGACCGGGGAGCTGTTTTTT
CDR3aa: CASSPTLVGRPTGELFF

d_gene: NA
j_gene: TRBJ1-1
v_gene: TRBV14
abundance: few
CDR3nt: TGTGCCAGCAGCCCTACGCGGAACACTGAAGCTTTCTTT
CDR3aa: CASSPTRNTEAFF

d_gene: NA
j_gene: TRBJ2-1
v_gene: TRBV5-1
abundance: NA
CDR3nt: TGCGCCAGCAGCCTGCAGTCACAGGTAGACAATGAGCAGTTCTTC
CDR3aa: CASSLQSQVDNEQFF

d_gene: NA
j_gene: TRBJ2-5
v_gene: TRBV29-1
abundance: NA
CDR3nt: TGCAGCGTTCGGCAGGTTCTTAAAGAGACCCAGTACTTC
CDR3aa: CSVRQVLKETQYF

d_gene: NA
j_gene: TRBJ1-3
v_gene: TRBV10-3
abundance: NA
CDR3nt: TGTGCCTCGCAGGGTACGGCGTACACCATATATTTT
CDR3aa: CASQGTAYTIYF

d_gene: NA
j_gene: TRBJ2-1
v_gene: TRBV18
abundance: once
CDR3nt: TGTGCCAGCTCACCAACAGGATCCTACAATGAGCAGTTCTTC
CDR3aa: CASSPTGSYNEQFF

d_gene: NA
j_gene: TRBJ1-2
v_gene: TRBV28
abundance: NA
CDR3nt: TGTGCCAGCAGAACAGGAGGACTGGAGGCCTATGGCTACACCTTC
CDR3aa: CASRTGGLEAYGYTF

d_gene: NA
j_gene: TRBJ2-7
v_gene: TRBV28
abundance: once
CDR3nt: TGTGCCAGCAGCCGCATGATGTCCTACGAGCAGTACTTC
CDR3aa: CASSRMMSYEQYF

d_gene: NA
j_gene: TRBJ1-1
v_gene: TRBV6-5
abundance: NA
CDR3nt: TGTGCCAGCACCCACCCCGACGCCGCTGAAGCTTTCTTT
CDR3aa: CASTHPDAAEAFF

d_gene: NA
j_gene: TRBJ1-2
v_gene: TRBV28
abundance: NA
CDR3nt: TGTGCCAGCAGTTTTGGGGATCACTATGGCTACACCTTC
CDR3aa: CASSFGDHYGYTF

d_gene: TRBD2
j_gene: TRBJ2-3
v_gene: TRBV2
abundance: NA
CDR3nt: TGTGCCAGCCTCCACCGAAGCGGAGCGGGGGGGTCTAGCACAGATACGCAGTATTTT
CDR3aa: CASLHRSGAGGSSTDTQYF

d_gene: NA
j_gene: TRBJ1-2
v_gene: TRBV27
abundance: NA
CDR3nt: TGTGCCAGCAGGCCCGGGGGGAACTATGGCTACACCTTC
CDR3aa: CASRPGGNYGYTF

d_gene: TRBD2
j_gene: TRBJ2-1
v_gene: TRBV5-1
abundance: NA
CDR3nt: TGCGCCAGCAGCGGCGCCCCGGGAGGGGACTACAATGAGCAGTTCTTC
CDR3aa: CASSGAPGGDYNEQFF

d_gene: TRBD1
j_gene: TRBJ2-7
v_gene: TRBV7-6
abundance: NA
CDR3nt: TGTGCCAGCAGCCGTGGGACAGGGAGCTTCTCCTATTACGAGCAGTACTTC
CDR3aa: CASSRGTGSFSYYEQYF

d_gene: TRBD2
j_gene: TRBJ2-2
v_gene: TRBV2
abundance: NA
CDR3nt: TGTGCCAGCAGTGAAGCAGTGGGGGTCGGACTAGGGACGAACACCGGGGAGCTGTTTTTT
CDR3aa: CASSEAVGVGLGTNTGELFF

d_gene: NA
j_gene: TRBJ2-1
v_gene: TRBV19
abundance: NA
CDR3nt: TGTGCCAGTAGTCTGCCAGACAATGAGCAGTTCTTC
CDR3aa: CASSLPDNEQFF

d_gene: NA
j_gene: TRBJ2-7
v_gene: TRBV11-2
abundance: NA
CDR3nt: TGTGCCAGCAGCTTAGAAGGGGAGACCAACTACGAGCAGTACTTC
CDR3aa: CASSLEGETNYEQYF

d_gene: NA
j_gene: TRBJ2-3
v_gene: TRBV28
abundance: once
CDR3nt: TGTGCCAGCAGTGAAGGGATTCCGTATTTT
CDR3aa: CASSEGIPYF

d_gene: TRBD2
j_gene: TRBJ2-1
v_gene: TRBV5-8
abundance: NA
CDR3nt: TGTGCCAGCAGCTGGAGGGCTAGCGGGAGATCTTATGAGCAGTTCTTC
CDR3aa: CASSWRASGRSYEQFF

d_gene: NA
j_gene: TRBJ2-2
v_gene: TRBV2
abundance: once
CDR3nt: TGTGCCAGCAGGATCTCATGGGACACCGGGGAGCTGTTTTTT
CDR3aa: CASRISWDTGELFF

d_gene: NA
j_gene: TRBJ1-1
v_gene: TRBV4-2
abundance: NA
CDR3nt: TGTGCCAGCAGCCAACATGGTTCCGGCCCGGAGGGGGCTGAAGCTTTCTTT
CDR3aa: CASSQHGSGPEGAEAFF

d_gene: TRBD1
j_gene: TRBJ2-5
v_gene: TRBV2
abundance: NA
CDR3nt: TGTGCCAGCAGTGAGTACAGGGGGCAGGGAGAGACCCAGTACTTC
CDR3aa: CASSEYRGQGETQYF

d_gene: NA
j_gene: TRBJ2-4
v_gene: TRBV6-1
abundance: NA
CDR3nt: TGTGCCAGCAGCGAATCGGCAGGGGAGGCCAAAAACATTCAGTACTTC
CDR3aa: CASSESAGEAKNIQYF

d_gene: NA
j_gene: TRBJ2-5
v_gene: TRBV5-6
abundance: NA
CDR3nt: TGTGCCAGCAGCTCAATGAGGAGGGGGCAAGAGACCCAGTACTTC
CDR3aa: CASSSMRRGQETQYF

d_gene: TRBD1
j_gene: TRBJ1-2
v_gene: TRBV28
abundance: NA
CDR3nt: TGTGCCAGCGCTTTCTTTCAGGGGGAATATGGCTACACCTTC
CDR3aa: CASAFFQGEYGYTF

d_gene: NA
j_gene: TRBJ1-4
v_gene: TRBV7-9
abundance: NA
CDR3nt: TGTGCCAGCAGCTTCCTCCCCCCGGTGGGCGGTGAAAAACTGTTTTTT
CDR3aa: CASSFLPPVGGEKLFF

d_gene: NA
j_gene: TRBJ2-7
v_gene: TRBV6-5
abundance: NA
CDR3nt: TGTGCCAGCAACTCCCTGACAGTGCCCTACGAGCAGTACTTC
CDR3aa: CASNSLTVPYEQYF

d_gene: NA
j_gene: TRBJ2-7
v_gene: TRBV9
abundance: NA
CDR3nt: TGTGCCAGCAGCGTCTGGTACGAGCAGTACTTC
CDR3aa: CASSVWYEQYF

d_gene: TRBD1
j_gene: TRBJ2-5
v_gene: TRBV6-1
abundance: NA
CDR3nt: TGTGCCAGCACTCTCGGACAGGCTCAAGAGACCCAGTACTTC
CDR3aa: CASTLGQAQETQYF

d_gene: NA
j_gene: TRBJ2-3
v_gene: TRBV2
abundance: NA
CDR3nt: TGTGCCAGCAACCTTTGGGCTGACACAGATACGCAGTATTTT
CDR3aa: CASNLWADTDTQYF

d_gene: TRBD1
j_gene: TRBJ1-1
v_gene: TRBV4-1
abundance: NA
CDR3nt: TGCGCCAGCAGCCAAGTGCGACAGGGGAACACTGAAGCTTTCTTT
CDR3aa: CASSQVRQGNTEAFF

d_gene: TRBD2
j_gene: TRBJ2-7
v_gene: TRBV5-6
abundance: once
CDR3nt: TGTGCCAGCAGCTTGGCGGCGGGGGGCTACGAGCAGTACTTC
CDR3aa: CASSLAAGGYEQYF

d_gene: NA
j_gene: TRBJ2-7
v_gene: TRBV27
abundance: NA
CDR3nt: TGTGCCAGCAGTCCCACTAGTGTCTCCTACGAGCAGTACTTC
CDR3aa: CASSPTSVSYEQYF

d_gene: NA
j_gene: TRBJ1-1
v_gene: TRBV29-1
abundance: NA
CDR3nt: TGCAGCGTTGAGAACACTGAAGCTTTCTTT
CDR3aa: CSVENTEAFF

d_gene: NA
j_gene: TRBJ2-2
v_gene: TRBV5-4
abundance: once
CDR3nt: TGTGCCAGCAGCTTTAGTGGGTTGAACACCGGGGAGCTGTTTTTT
CDR3aa: CASSFSGLNTGELFF

d_gene: TRBD2
j_gene: TRBJ2-2
v_gene: TRBV5-1
abundance: NA
CDR3nt: TGCGCCAGCAGAGGGCTAGCGGGAGCCCCCGGGGAGCTGTTTTTT
CDR3aa: CASRGLAGAPGELFF